This is a list of T cell receptor beta chains from one sample in a study of T cells in Graves' hyperthyroidism and ophthalmopathy. MiXCR was run by TCRdb on the multiplex PCR reads, yielding one entry per CDR3 protein. The sample holds 200,000 to 300,000 distinct CDR3 sequences, around 24% seen once. Material for sequencing was blood. These TCRs come from a woman aged 40 to 50 with Graves' ophthalmopathy. Both conserved end residues are part of each CDR3. The order of the fields is V gene, clone size, J gene, D gene, CDR3 DNA, CDR3 protein. The D gene is left open where the match is weak. Clone size is not always given. Where it is, it says once, few, many or a class for expanded clones.

TRBV15	many	TRBJ1-2	-	TGTGCCACCAGCAGCGAAAGGGGCAGGGTTGGATATGGCTACGCCTTC	CATSSERGRVGYGYAF
TRBV18	many	TRBJ2-5	-	TGTGCCAGCTCACCCTCTAGTAACGGAGAGACCCAGTACTTC	CASSPSSNGETQYF
TRBV12-3/TRBV12-4	many	TRBJ2-7	-	TGTGCCAGCAGTTTTGGGTTCCTAGCGACCCCATACGAGCAGTACTTC	CASSFGFLATPYEQYF
TRBV11-2	many	TRBJ2-2	-	TGTGCCAGCAGCCTCGAGGGGTGGACCGGGGAGCTGTTTTTT	CASSLEGWTGELFF
TRBV6-1	-	TRBJ2-5	-	TGTGCCAGCGGCACGAGACTACCTAATTTCCAAGAGACCCAGTACTTC	CASGTRLPNFQETQYF
TRBV20-1	many	TRBJ2-7	TRBD1	TGCAGCCAACAGGGGGGCAACGAGCAGTACTTC	CSQQGGNEQYF
TRBV2	many	TRBJ2-5	-	TGTGCCAGCAGTGATGGTCCTAGCAAGTCGGCGGGGACCCAGCACTTC	CASSDGPSKSAGTQHF
TRBV2	-	TRBJ1-2	-	TGTGCCAGCAGCCAAGATCGGGCCGTCGGCGGCTACACCTTC	CASSQDRAVGGYTF
TRBV11-2	many	TRBJ2-2	TRBD2	TGTGCCAGCAGCTTAGTCCTGGCGGGAGGGCCCACCGGGGAGCTGTTTTTT	CASSLVLAGGPTGELFF
TRBV27	many	TRBJ2-2	TRBD2	TGTGCCAGCAGTTCAAGACTAGCGGGAATCACCGGGGAGCTGTTTTTT	CASSSRLAGITGELFF
TRBV25-1	many	TRBJ2-5	-	TGTGCCAGCAGTGACCGCCCCGCAGGAGAGACCCAGTACTTC	CASSDRPAGETQYF
TRBV14	many	TRBJ2-5	TRBD2	TGTGCCAGCAGCCTCCCGTGGGCTAGCGGATTCCAAGAGACCCAGTACTTC	CASSLPWASGFQETQYF
TRBV28	many	TRBJ2-7	-	TGTGCCAGCAGTTTAGACAAATCCTACGAGCAGTACTTC	CASSLDKSYEQYF
TRBV4-1	many	TRBJ2-7	-	TGCGCCAGCAGCCAGGGAGGGGGTCCCGGCTCCTACGAGCAGTACTTC	CASSQGGGPGSYEQYF
TRBV20-1	-	TRBJ2-7	-	TGCAGTGCCCCGATGGGGTTCTACGAGCAGTACTTC	CSAPMGFYEQYF
TRBV25-1	many	TRBJ1-1	-	TGTGCCAGCAGTGAAGGGGCTCTGAACACTGAAGCTTTCTTT	CASSEGALNTEAFF
TRBV29-1	many	TRBJ2-7	TRBD1	TGCAGCGCCCTGGTGACAGGGGGCTACGAGCAGTACTTC	CSALVTGGYEQYF
TRBV30	many	TRBJ2-2	-	TGTGCCCGGGACGGAGGATATAGCACGAACACCGGGGAGCTGTTTTTT	CARDGGYSTNTGELFF
TRBV12-3/TRBV12-4	many	TRBJ1-1	-	TGTGCCAGCAGTGAGTGGGGGCTGGAGAACACTGAAGCTTTCTTT	CASSEWGLENTEAFF
TRBV30	many	TRBJ1-2	-	TGTGCCTGGAGTGTAAACAGGGTCGCCTATGGCTACACCTTC	CAWSVNRVAYGYTF
TRBV20-1	many	TRBJ1-1	-	TGCAGTGCTAGAGATTCAGGGAGCAACGGGGGCACTGAAGCTTTCTTT	CSARDSGSNGGTEAFF
TRBV20-1	-	TRBJ2-5	TRBD1	TGCAGTGCTCCGGGACAGGGAGAGACCCAGTACTTC	CSAPGQGETQYF
TRBV6-1	few	TRBJ2-7	-	TGTGCCATCAGTGCCTCCTACGAGCAGTCCTTC	CAISASYEQSF
TRBV28	-	TRBJ1-3	-	TGTGCCAGCCGTGACACAGTCTCTGGAAACACCATATATTTT	CASRDTVSGNTIYF
TRBV3-1	many	TRBJ2-5	-	TGTGCCAGCAGCAACCGCGGGGCGGGAAGTGGAGAGACCCAGTACTTC	CASSNRGAGSGETQYF
TRBV14	many	TRBJ2-2	TRBD1	TGTGCCAGCAGCCAAGATTACCCCGGGACAGGGGTGACCGGGGAGCTGTTTTTT	CASSQDYPGTGVTGELFF
TRBV7-2	-	TRBJ1-3	-	TGTGCCAGCAGCTTAGGGCCGTTGTTTTCTGGAAACACCATATATTTT	CASSLGPLFSGNTIYF
TRBV27	many	TRBJ2-5	TRBD2	TGTGCCACGAGACTGTATAGCGGGAATACGTACCAAGAGACCCAGTACTTC	CATRLYSGNTYQETQYF
TRBV6-5	many	TRBJ1-5	-	TGTGCCAGCAGTTACTCGAGACCCCCTACAGTCCAGCCCCAGCATTTT	CASSYSRPPTVQPQHF
TRBV6-2/TRBV6-3	few	TRBJ2-7	-	TGTGCCAGCAGTTACGACAGGCCCCTTACCTACGAGCAGTACTTC	CASSYDRPLTYEQYF
TRBV7-2	-	TRBJ1-1	-	TGTGCCAGCAGCTTAGGCAGGGTGAACACTGAAGCTTTCTTT	CASSLGRVNTEAFF
TRBV30	-	TRBJ2-5	-	TGTGCCTGGAGTGGCCAGGGTTGGGAGACCCAATACTTC	CAWSGQGWETQYF
TRBV27	-	TRBJ2-5	-	TGTGCCAGCAGTCCGCGTAACATTCAAGAGACCCAGTACTTC	CASSPRNIQETQYF